The 28 T cell receptor beta chains given below trace back to one sample, sequenced in a study of blood T cell repertoires in COVID-19. Some clones are missing from TCRdb's copy, which holds only in-frame ones; the method was immunoSEQ multiplex PCR. In the table there are fewer than 25,000 clones, roughly 87% of which are singletons. Sequencing was performed on peripheral blood. Source of these receptors: a human donor in a cohort sampled during active COVID-19.

This clone was recorded only once. The chain uses TRBV4-1 and TRBJ1-1; 7 bases are shared with TRBD1. The CDR3 covers 13 residues. Per the germline V gene, CDR1 is MGHRA and CDR2 is YSYEKL. Trimming at V came to 8 bases and at J to 5 bases, leaving 8 bases not matched to a gene. The CDR3 region has the DNA TGCGCCAGCGCCGAGACAGGGATTACTGAAGCTTTCTTT. Translation gives CASAETGITEAFF.

The V call is TRBV6-1, the J call TRBJ1-4; perhaps TRBD1 as D (6 bases). The V end lost 3 bases, the J end lost 8 bases, and 13 bases lay between the germline ends. Per the germline V gene, CDR1 is MNHNS and CDR2 is SASEGT. The CDR3 covers 14 residues. The CDR3 here is CASSDGGGHEKLFF. CDR3 bases: TGTGCCAGCAGTGACGGCGGGGGGCACGAAAAACTGTTTTTT.

This chain links TRBV15 with TRBJ1-2, with 12 nucleotides matching TRBD1. Germline V gives CDR1 LNHNV, CDR2 YYDKDF (reference sequence). Trimming at V came to 5 bases and at J to 5 bases, leaving 9 bases not matched to a gene. The CDR3 contains 16 residues. CDR3 sequence reads: CATSEKGQGALYGYTF. The CDR3 region has the DNA TGTGCCACCAGCGAGAAGGGACAGGGGGCTCTATATGGCTACACCTTC. Together with reference TRBV15 and TRBJ1-2, the CDR3 gives the full variable domain: DAMVIQNPRYQVTQFGKPVTLSCSQTLNHNVMYWYQQKSSQAPKLLFHYYDKDFNNEADTPDNFQSRRPNTSFCFLDIRSPGLGDTAMYLCATSEKGQGALYGYTFGSGTRLTVV.

J is TRBJ1-4 and V is TRBV10-3; a possible D gene is TRBD1 (6 bases). The V end was cut by 3 bases, the J end by 5 bases, with 13 bases between. The germline gives CDR1 ENHRY, CDR2 SYGVKD. The CDR3 loop spans 15 amino acids. The CDR3 reads CAISDRGGGNEKLFF. The CDR3 nucleotides read TGTGCCATCAGTGATCGGGGGGGCGGCAATGAAAAACTGTTTTTT.

The chain carries TRBV27 and TRBJ1-6; 9 bases match TRBD1. Germline V gene lookup returns CDR1 MNHEY and CDR2 SMNVEV (reference sequence). After removal of 4 bases from V and 10 bases from J, the junction contained 8 bases not matched to a gene. CDR3 length: 15 amino acids. The CDR3 region is CASSSTGGEGSPLHF. The CDR3 DNA sequence: TGTGCCAGCAGTTCCACAGGGGGCGAAGGCTCACCCCTCCACTTT.

This clone occurred once. The rearrangement uses TRBV6-6 and TRBJ2-1; 9 bases are a match to TRBD1. Germline-derived CDR1 and CDR2 are MNHNY and SVGAGI (reference sequence). The ends lost 4 bases at V and 6 bases at J; junction bases unmatched: 4. The CDR3 loop spans 14 amino acids. As DNA, the CDR3 is TGTGCCAGCAGTTGGGGACAGGGAGGCAATGAGCAGTTCTTC. This translates into CASSWGQGGNEQFF.

The chain has TRBV12-5 and TRBJ1-2; a weak D match, TRBD1 (6 bases). CDR1 LGHNT and CDR2 FRNRAP come from the germline V gene. CDR3 size: 14 residues. V gave up 2 bases and J gave up 4 bases, with 11 bases separating them. In DNA form, the CDR3 reads TGTGCTAGTGGTTTGACAGGGAGGGCCTATGGCTACACCTTC. Its translation: CASGLTGRAYGYTF.

The V call is TRBV6-2 or TRBV6-3, the J call TRBJ2-3; maybe TRBD2 (6 bases). With 4 bases removed from V and 3 bases from J, the gap between germline ends came to 20 bases. Germline V lookup: CDR1 MNHEY, CDR2 SVGEGT. This CDR3 is 17 amino acids long. Written as DNA, the CDR3 is TGTGCCAGCAGTTCTTGGGACGCGGGACGCAGAACAGATACGCAGTATTTT. This translates into CASSSWDAGRRTDTQYF.

This sequence joins TRBV3-1 (or the pseudogene TRBV3-2) and TRBJ2-5; 8 nucleotides align to TRBD2. The CDR3 spans 16 residues. Trimming removed 3 bases from V and 4 bases from J; junction bases left unmatched: 10. Germline V gene data show CDR1 as LGHDT and CDR2 as YNNKEL (reference sequence). CDR3: CASSQGGGPIGETQYF. For the CDR3, the DNA is TGTGCCAGCAGCCAGGGCGGGGGGCCCATAGGAGAGACCCAGTACTTC.

This rearrangement joins TRBV2 to TRBJ2-7, with D maybe TRBD2 (5 bases). Between the trimmed V and J ends, which lost 7 bases and 5 bases, there was a span of 24 bases. Germline lookup yields CDR1 SNHLY and CDR2 FYNNEI. The CDR3 runs to 16 residues. The CDR3 is CASKEEPGLLRDEQYF. The CDR3 nucleotides are TGTGCCAGCAAGGAGGAGCCAGGCCTTTTAAGGGACGAGCAGTACTTC.

This clone turned up a few times. This chain joins TRBV6-2 or TRBV6-3 and TRBJ1-6, with D unresolved. Germline V gives CDR1 MNHEY, CDR2 SVGEGT. The ends were cut back, 6 bases at V and 10 bases at J, with 16 bases in the middle. The CDR3 spans 14 residues. The CDR3 here is CASSPTRRGSPLHF. The CDR3 nucleotides are TGTGCCAGCAGCCCGACCCGGCGGGGATCACCCCTCCACTTT.

This chain links TRBV11-2 with TRBJ2-7, with 7 bases matching TRBD1. This CDR3 contains 15 residues. Germline V gives CDR1 SGHAT, CDR2 FQNNGV. Germline trimming cut 3 bases from V and 2 bases from J; bases unmatched to any gene: 7. The CDR3 protein is CASSFTGDPTYEQYF. In DNA, the CDR3 is TGTGCCAGCAGCTTTACAGGGGATCCAACCTACGAGCAGTACTTC.

This chain uses TRBV12-3 or TRBV12-4 with TRBJ2-2; 9 bases line up with TRBD1. The CDR3 spans 13 residues. Germline trimming cut 10 bases from V and 7 bases from J; bases unmatched to any gene: 7. The CDR3 DNA reads TGTGCCACCAACAGGGGGCGAGGCGGGGAGCTGTTTTTT. This gives the protein CATNRGRGGELFF.

V gene TRBV6-5 combines with J gene TRBJ2-7; 7 nucleotides align to TRBD2. Germline V gene lookup returns CDR1 MNHEY and CDR2 SVGAGI. With V trimmed by 4 bases and J by 0 bases, 6 bases remained unmatched. This CDR3 spans 15 amino acids. The CDR3 sequence: CASSLSGDSSYEQYF. CDR3 sequence (DNA): TGTGCCAGCAGTTTAAGCGGGGACTCCTCCTACGAGCAGTACTTC.

The chain is built from TRBV5-1 and TRBJ1-1, with D possibly TRBD1 on 6 matching bases. The V end was cut by 4 bases, the J end by 5 bases, with 15 bases between. Germline V gene sequence: CDR1 SGHRS, CDR2 YFSETQ. This CDR3 comprises 14 residues. CDR3 in DNA: TGCGCCAGCAGCCCAATGGGGCAGGGGACTGAAGCTTTCTTT. Amino acids: CASSPMGQGTEAFF.

This clone came up once. The chain recombines TRBV6-5 with TRBJ1-5; possible D gene TRBD1, 5 bases. Trimming took off 7 bases at V and 9 bases at J, with 16 bases between the two ends. Germline loops: CDR1 MNHEY, CDR2 SVGAGI. This CDR3 comprises 13 residues. The DNA of the CDR3 is TGTGCCAGCACCGAAAGGGGTGAACTGCCCCAGCATTTT. Translating it yields CASTERGELPQHF.

The CDR3 DNA sequence: TGCGCCAGCAGCACACAGGGGGCAGAGACCCAGTACTTC. This codes for CASSTQGAETQYF. V usage is TRBV5-1 and J usage is TRBJ2-5; 9 bases are a match to TRBD1. The CDR3 extends over 13 amino acids. V was clipped by 4 bases and J by 4 bases; unmatched bases: 2. Germline CDR1 and CDR2: SGHRS and YFSETQ.

The chain uses TRBV12-3 or TRBV12-4 and TRBJ1-2, with 8 bases that match TRBD1. J gave up 14 bases and V 5 bases, and 10 bases lay outside the gene matches. The CDR3 has 12 amino acids. The CDR3 coding sequence is TGTGCCAGCAGTGACCCCGACAGGGGCAAAACCTTC. It specifies CASSDPDRGKTF.

This clone was seen only a few times. The rearrangement joins TRBV2 to TRBJ2-5; TRBD1 aligns across 10 bases. J was trimmed by 4 bases and V by 5 bases; bases with no gene match: 10. The length of the CDR3 is 16 residues. Germline CDR1 SNHLY, CDR2 FYNNEI. CDR3 sequence: CASSLRDRGWRETQYF. The CDR3 nucleotides read TGTGCCAGCAGTCTCCGGGACAGGGGTTGGAGAGAGACCCAGTACTTC.

The V gene is TRBV6-5, the J gene TRBJ1-3; D may be TRBD1 (5 bases). This CDR3 is 15 amino acids long. V dropped 0 bases and J dropped 5 bases, with 11 bases sitting between them. Germline V CDR1 and CDR2: MNHEY, SVGAGI. The CDR3, as DNA: TGTGCCAGCAGTTACTCGGGGCAACGACGAAACACCATATATTTT. Its protein is CASSYSGQRRNTIYF.

The chain is built from TRBV7-2 and TRBJ2-2; TRBD2 might be the D (7 bases). Germline V gene lookup returns CDR1 SGHTA and CDR2 FQGNSA. The V and J ends lost 0 bases and 7 bases respectively, with 33 bases between them. This CDR3 has 22 residues. CDR3 in DNA: TGTGCCAGCAGCTTAGCGGGGCAGGGGTTTGCTAGCGGAAGGGGCGGATACGGGGAGCTGTTTTTT. This encodes CASSLAGQGFASGRGGYGELFF.

The rearrangement joins TRBV12-3 or TRBV12-4 to TRBJ1-1, with 9 bases lining up with TRBD1. This CDR3 contains 13 residues. V lost 6 bases and J lost 5; bases outside the gene matches: 4. This CDR3 is CASSRTGDTEAFF. Here the CDR3 DNA reads TGTGCCAGCAGCCGGACAGGGGATACTGAAGCTTTCTTT.

This chain connects TRBV5-4 to TRBJ2-7; maybe TRBD1 (6 bases). The V end was cut by 0 bases, the J end by 6 bases, with 13 bases between. The CDR3 spans 14 residues. Per the germline V gene, CDR1 is SGHNT and CDR2 is YYREEE (reference sequence). The CDR3 region has the DNA TGTGCCAGCAGCTTGGACAGGGTAGATGGCGAGCAGTACTTC. Translation gives CASSLDRVDGEQYF.

This sequence joins TRBV5-5 and TRBJ1-1; 12 positions agree with TRBD1. This CDR3 spans 17 amino acids. Looked up from germline, CDR1 is SGHKS and CDR2 is YYEKEE (reference sequence). Trimming at V came to 4 bases and at J to 10 bases, leaving 17 bases not matched to a gene. This chain's CDR3 is CASSTGQGAPGNLPAFF. In nucleotides, the CDR3 is TGTGCCAGCAGCACGGGACAGGGGGCGCCCGGTAATCTCCCAGCTTTCTTT.

The V gene is TRBV3-1 (or the pseudogene TRBV3-2), the J gene TRBJ1-1; TRBD1 matches at 8 bases. The CDR3 extends over 13 amino acids. V trimming: 2 bases; J trimming: 12 bases; junction bases outside the gene matches: 8. Looked up from germline, CDR1 is LGHDT and CDR2 is YNNKEL (reference sequence). The CDR3 protein is CASSQLTGAMTFF. The CDR3 nucleotides read TGTGCCAGCAGCCAACTGACAGGGGCCATGACTTTCTTT.

The V gene is TRBV7-2, the J gene TRBJ2-1; TRBD1 is a possible D gene (5 bases). This CDR3 comprises 15 residues. The germline V gene encodes CDR1 SGHTA and CDR2 FQGNSA. V gave up 5 bases and J gave up 0 bases, with 11 bases separating them. The CDR3 coding sequence is TGTGCCAGCAGCACAGGTCAGAGCTCCTACAATGAGCAGTTCTTC. Its translation is CASSTGQSSYNEQFF.

V is TRBV28 and J is TRBJ2-3; D gene unclear. Looked up from germline, CDR1 is MDHEN and CDR2 is SYDVKM. This CDR3 comprises 12 residues. V lost 8 bases and J 8 bases, leaving 14 bases between the germline ends. This CDR3 is CASGFIAGTQYF. DNA of the CDR3: TGTGCCAGCGGGTTTATCGCAGGTACGCAGTATTTT.

This chain connects TRBV6-5 to TRBJ2-2; 7 bases agree with TRBD2. The V segment lost 10 bases and the J segment 1 base; nucleotides outside the gene matches: 6. This CDR3 region has 14 residues. Germline V gives CDR1 MNHEY, CDR2 SVGAGI. As DNA, the CDR3 is TGTGCCAATAAGCGGGGAGTGAACACCGGGGAGCTGTTTTTT. As protein: CANKRGVNTGELFF.